The clone carrying this T cell receptor (beta chain) appeared a few times. Its antigen is unknown. TCR beta CDR3 sequences were amplified from RNA transcripts. During a first-round RT-PCR of the TCR CDR3, the HTBI primer set was used. TCRdb called the multiplex PCR reads again in MiXCR, with one record for every CDR3 protein. The repertoire consists of approximately 330,000 distinct CDR3 sequences, with 18% occurring once and the leading ten covering less than 65%. The data derive from a study of T cells in Graves' hyperthyroidism and ophthalmopathy. The study, taken as a whole, reports: Most clonotypes expanded in the thyroid (above 0.001) were also present in blood.

Per germline, CDR1 MNHEY and CDR2 SVGEGT. The CDR3 sequence is 12 residues long. Trimming removed 2 bases at V and 3 bases at J, with 5 bases between. Exclusions: uncontrolled infection, other autoimmune disease, pregnancy, lactation. This sample holds PBMCs from 8.5 to 10 ml fresh peripheral blood. The sequence was collected from a woman aged 45-65 years with Graves' hyperthyroidism. The specimen was blood. The chain links TRBV6-2 or TRBV6-3 to TRBJ2-7; no clear D. The CDR3 nucleotides read TGTGCCAGCAGTTACGGGGTCTACGAGCAGTACGTC. It specifies CASSYGVYEQYV.